This TCR beta chain was observed in a study of blood T cell repertoires in COVID-19. Study overall: Whether acute or convalescent, the COVID-19 samples came from the United States, Italy and Spain.

The method was immunoSEQ multiplex PCR; TCRdb's version includes in-frame clones alone and lacks a portion of them. Seen here are 250,000 to 350,000 clones, around four fifths observed once, and the top ten hold approximately 1.1%. This CDR3 region has 15 residues. The V segment lost 2 bases and the J segment 4 bases; nucleotides outside the gene matches: 2. The germline CDR1 and CDR2 sequences are MNHEY and SVGEGT. This receptor was identified in a woman aged 45-59 years with acute or convalescent COVID-19. The chain carries TRBV6-2 or TRBV6-3 and TRBJ2-5; 12 bases match TRBD2. Sequenced input: peripheral blood. Written as DNA, the CDR3 is TGTGCCAGCAGTTACCTGACTAGCGGGAGAGAGACCCAGTACTTC. Amino acid sequence: CASSYLTSGRETQYF.